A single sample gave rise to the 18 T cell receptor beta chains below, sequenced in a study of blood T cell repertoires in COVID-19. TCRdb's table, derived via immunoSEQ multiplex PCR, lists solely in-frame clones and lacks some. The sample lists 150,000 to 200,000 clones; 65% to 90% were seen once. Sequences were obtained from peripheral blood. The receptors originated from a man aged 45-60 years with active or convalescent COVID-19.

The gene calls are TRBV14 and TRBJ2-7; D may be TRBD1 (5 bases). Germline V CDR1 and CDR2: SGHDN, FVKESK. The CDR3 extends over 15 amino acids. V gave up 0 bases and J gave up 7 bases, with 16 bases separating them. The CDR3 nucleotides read TGTGCCAGCAGCCAAGACGGTTTCAGGGATCGGGAGCAGTACTTC. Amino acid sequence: CASSQDGFRDREQYF.

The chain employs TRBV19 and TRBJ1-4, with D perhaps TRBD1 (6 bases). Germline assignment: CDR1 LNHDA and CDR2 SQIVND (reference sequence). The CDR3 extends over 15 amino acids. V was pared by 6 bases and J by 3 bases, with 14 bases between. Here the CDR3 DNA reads TGTGCCAGTAGAAGACAGGTCCAAGCTAATGAAAAACTGTTTTTT. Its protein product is CASRRQVQANEKLFF.

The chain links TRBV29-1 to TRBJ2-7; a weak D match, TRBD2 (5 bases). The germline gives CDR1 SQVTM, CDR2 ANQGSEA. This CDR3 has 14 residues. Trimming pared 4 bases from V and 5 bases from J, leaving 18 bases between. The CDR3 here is CSVARVQEVDEQYF. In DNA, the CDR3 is TGCAGCGTTGCGAGGGTGCAAGAGGTCGACGAGCAGTACTTC.

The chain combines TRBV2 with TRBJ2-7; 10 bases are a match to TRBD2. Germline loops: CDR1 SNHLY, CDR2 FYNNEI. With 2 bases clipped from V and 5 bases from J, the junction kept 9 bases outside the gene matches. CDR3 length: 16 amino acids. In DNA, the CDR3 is TGTGCCAGCAGTGAATATTCTAGCGGGAGTAATCACGAGCAGTACTTC. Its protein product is CASSEYSSGSNHEQYF.

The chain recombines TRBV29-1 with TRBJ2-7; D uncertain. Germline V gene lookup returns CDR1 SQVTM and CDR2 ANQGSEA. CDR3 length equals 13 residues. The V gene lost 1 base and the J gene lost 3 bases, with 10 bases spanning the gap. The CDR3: CSVEGLASYEQYF. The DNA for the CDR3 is TGCAGCGTTGAAGGTTTGGCTAGCTACGAGCAGTACTTC.

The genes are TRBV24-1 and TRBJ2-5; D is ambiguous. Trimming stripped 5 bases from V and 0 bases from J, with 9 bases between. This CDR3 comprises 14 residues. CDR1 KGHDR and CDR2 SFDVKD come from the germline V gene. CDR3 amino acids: CATSAPDYQETQYF. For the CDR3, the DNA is TGTGCCACCAGTGCCCCAGATTACCAAGAGACCCAGTACTTC.

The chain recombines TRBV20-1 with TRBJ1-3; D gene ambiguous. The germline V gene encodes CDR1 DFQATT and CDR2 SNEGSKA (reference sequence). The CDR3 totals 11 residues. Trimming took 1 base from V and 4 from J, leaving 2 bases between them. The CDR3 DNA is TGCAGTGCTAGAGCGGGAAACACCATATATTTT. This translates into CSARAGNTIYF.

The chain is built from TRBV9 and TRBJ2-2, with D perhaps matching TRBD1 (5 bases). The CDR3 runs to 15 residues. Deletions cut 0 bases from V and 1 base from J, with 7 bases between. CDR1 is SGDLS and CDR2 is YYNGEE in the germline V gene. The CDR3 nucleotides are TGTGCCAGCAGCGTAGGACAGATGAACACCGGGGAGCTGTTTTTT. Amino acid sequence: CASSVGQMNTGELFF.

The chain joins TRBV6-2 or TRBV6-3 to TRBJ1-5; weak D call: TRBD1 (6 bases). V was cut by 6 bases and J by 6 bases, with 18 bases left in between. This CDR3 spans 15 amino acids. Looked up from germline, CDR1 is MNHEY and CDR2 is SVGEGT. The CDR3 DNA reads TGTGCCAGCAGACCTGCGTGGGGGGGGCTTCAGCCCCAGCATTTT. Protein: CASRPAWGGLQPQHF.

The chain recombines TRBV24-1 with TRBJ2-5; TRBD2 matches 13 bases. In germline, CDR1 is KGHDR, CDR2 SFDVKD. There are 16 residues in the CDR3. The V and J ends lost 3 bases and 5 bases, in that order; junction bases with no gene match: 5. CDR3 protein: CATSDGLAGAGETQYF. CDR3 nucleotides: TGTGCCACCAGTGATGGACTAGCGGGGGCCGGGGAGACCCAGTACTTC.

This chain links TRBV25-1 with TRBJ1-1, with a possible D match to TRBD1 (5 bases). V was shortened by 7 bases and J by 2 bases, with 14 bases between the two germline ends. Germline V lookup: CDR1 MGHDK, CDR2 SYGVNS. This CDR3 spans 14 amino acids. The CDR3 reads CASTAPGGNTEAFF. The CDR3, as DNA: TGTGCCAGCACCGCCCCCGGGGGTAACACTGAAGCTTTCTTT. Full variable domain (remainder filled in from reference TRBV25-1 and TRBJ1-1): EADIYQTPRYLVIGTGKKITLECSQTMGHDKMYWYQQDPGMELHLIHYSYGVNSTEKGDLSSESTVSRIRTEHFPLTLESARPSHTSQYLCASTAPGGNTEAFFGQGTRLTVV.

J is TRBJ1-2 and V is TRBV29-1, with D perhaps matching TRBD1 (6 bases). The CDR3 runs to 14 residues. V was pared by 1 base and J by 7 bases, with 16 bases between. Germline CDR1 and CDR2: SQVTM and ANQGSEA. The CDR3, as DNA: TGCAGCGTTGAAGTCCAGACAGGACCCGGTGGCTACACCTTC. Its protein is CSVEVQTGPGGYTF.

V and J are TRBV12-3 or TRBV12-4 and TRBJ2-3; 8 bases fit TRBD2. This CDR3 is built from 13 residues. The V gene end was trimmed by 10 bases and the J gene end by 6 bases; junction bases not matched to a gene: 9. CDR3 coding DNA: TGTGCCACAAGCGGGGGCGCCCTGGATACGCAGTATTTT. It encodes CATSGGALDTQYF.

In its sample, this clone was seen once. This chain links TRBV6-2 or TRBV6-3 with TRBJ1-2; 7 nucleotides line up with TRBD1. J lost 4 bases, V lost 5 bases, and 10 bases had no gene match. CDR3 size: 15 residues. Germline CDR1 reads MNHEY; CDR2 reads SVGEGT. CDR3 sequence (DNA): TGTGCCAGCAGTGCCGACAGGGATCACGGCTATGGCTACACCTTC. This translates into CASSADRDHGYGYTF.

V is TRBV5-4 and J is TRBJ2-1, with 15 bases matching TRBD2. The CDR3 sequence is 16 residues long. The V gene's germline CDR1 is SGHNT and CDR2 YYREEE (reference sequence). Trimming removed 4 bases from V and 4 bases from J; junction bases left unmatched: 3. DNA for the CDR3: TGTGCCAGCAGCCCGGGACTAGCGGGAGGTTACAATGAGCAGTTCTTC. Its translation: CASSPGLAGGYNEQFF.

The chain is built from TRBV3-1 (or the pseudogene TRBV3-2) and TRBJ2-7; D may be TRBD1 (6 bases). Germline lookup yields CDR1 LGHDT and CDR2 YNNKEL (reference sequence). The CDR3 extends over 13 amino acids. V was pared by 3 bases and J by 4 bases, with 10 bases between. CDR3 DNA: TGTGCCAGCAGCCACCAGGGGCCTTACGAGCAGTACTTC. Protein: CASSHQGPYEQYF.

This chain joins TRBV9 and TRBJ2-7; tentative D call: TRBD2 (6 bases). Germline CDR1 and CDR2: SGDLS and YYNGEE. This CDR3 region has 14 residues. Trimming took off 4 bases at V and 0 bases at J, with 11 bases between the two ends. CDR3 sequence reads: CASSPEGSSYEQYF. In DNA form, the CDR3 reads TGTGCCAGCAGCCCGGAGGGCTCCTCCTACGAGCAGTACTTC.

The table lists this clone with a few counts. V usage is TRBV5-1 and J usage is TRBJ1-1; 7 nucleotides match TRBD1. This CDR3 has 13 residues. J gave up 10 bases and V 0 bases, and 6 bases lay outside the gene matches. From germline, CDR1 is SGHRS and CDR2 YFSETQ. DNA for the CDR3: TGCGCCAGCAGCTTGGGGACAGGTCGGGGAGCTTTCTTT. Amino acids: CASSLGTGRGAFF.